Below, one T cell receptor beta chain is given with its context. The sample originates from a study of type 1 and type 2 diabetes patients. Amplification started from genomic DNA. A primer set of 30 forward and 13 reverse primers amplified the CDR3. In TCRdb, the multiplex PCR reads were re-called with MiXCR into one record per CDR3 protein. The table includes more than 250,000 distinct CDR3 sequences, around 50% detected once. V was clipped by 4 bases and J by 4 bases; unmatched bases: 8. CDR3 length: 15 amino acids. From germline, CDR1 is SGHDT and CDR2 YYEEEE. The TCR originated in a young man with type 2 diabetes. Sequencing used peripheral blood mononuclear cells (PBMCs). The chain is built from TRBV5-6 and TRBJ2-3, with 8 bases matching TRBD1. CDR3 region: CASSASGGMADTQYF. The DNA of the CDR3 is TGTGCCAGCAGCGCCTCAGGGGGCATGGCAGATACGCAGTATTTT.